This entry lists 11 T cell receptor beta chains sequenced from one sample in a study of CD8 T cells in ankylosing spondylitis. TCRdb called the 5' RACE reads again in MiXCR, with one record for every CDR3 protein. The sample lists under 85,000 distinct CDR3 sequences; roughly 5.3% were seen once. Input material: blood, either unsorted or a sorted T cell fraction (not recorded which). These receptors came from a male donor with ankylosing spondylitis or in good health (not recorded which).

This clonotype showed up just a few times. This chain uses TRBV7-2 with TRBJ1-1; TRBD1 aligns across 7 bases. The ends lost 4 bases at V and 1 base at J; junction bases unmatched: 3. The CDR3 loop spans 14 amino acids. Germline-derived CDR1 and CDR2 are SGHTA and FQGNSA. The CDR3 sequence is CASSSWTGNTEAFF. CDR3 nucleotides: TGTGCCAGCAGCTCGTGGACAGGGAACACTGAAGCTTTCTTT.

This clonotype was counted many times. The chain employs TRBV29-1 and TRBJ2-1; TRBD2 matches at 7 bases. From germline, CDR1 is SQVTM and CDR2 ANQGSEA. V trimming: 6 bases; J trimming: 4 bases; junction bases outside the gene matches: 12. This CDR3 has 15 residues. In DNA form, the CDR3 reads TGCAGCGTAACCAGCGGGGCCCAACGGTACAATGAGCAGTTCTTC. The encoded protein is CSVTSGAQRYNEQFF.

This clonotype was observed at least ten times. The J gene is TRBJ1-5, the V gene TRBV20-1, with unresolved D. The CDR3 length is 16 residues. Per germline, CDR1 DFQATT and CDR2 SNEGSKA (reference sequence). Trimming removed 0 bases at V and 0 bases at J, with 12 bases between. Written as DNA, the CDR3 is TGCAGTGCTAGAGACCCTAGATTAGGTAGCAATCAGCCCCAGCATTTT. It yields the protein CSARDPRLGSNQPQHF.

This clonotype was recorded many times. CDR3 in DNA: TGTGCCAGCAGCCAGGACGGATACAACTATGGCTACACCTTC. It is translated as CASSQDGYNYGYTF. The rearrangement joins TRBV7-2 to TRBJ1-2; D call uncertain. V lost 5 bases and J 2 bases, leaving 12 bases between the germline ends. The CDR3 runs 14 residues. Germline V lookup: CDR1 SGHTA, CDR2 FQGNSA.

In this sample, this clonotype turned up many times. The chain has TRBV18 and TRBJ1-1, with a tentative D call TRBD1 (5 bases). Trimming shortened V by 6 bases and J by 3 bases, and 17 bases separated the two germline ends. Germline V lookup: CDR1 KGHSH, CDR2 LQKENI. The CDR3 is 15 residues long. The DNA of the CDR3 is TGTGCCAGCTCGCCATGGGGACGGATTGACACTGAAGCTTTCTTT. Protein: CASSPWGRIDTEAFF. The variable domain in full, with the rest retrieved from reference TRBV18 and TRBJ1-1, is NAGVMQNPRHLVRRRGQEARLRCSPMKGHSHVYWYRQLPEEGLKFMVYLQKENIIDESGMPKERFSAEFPKEGPSILRIQQVVRGDSAAYFCASSPWGRIDTEAFFGQGTRLTVV.

This clonotype was counted at least ten times. The chain uses TRBV20-1 and TRBJ1-2; tentative D call: TRBD1 (6 bases). The CDR3 has 19 residues. CDR1 and CDR2 (germline): DFQATT, SNEGSKA (reference sequence). V lost 3 bases and J lost 1, with 27 bases in between. Written as DNA, the CDR3 is TGCAGTGCTAGTGGACTAGGAGGTTGGACCGGGACAAATAACTATGGCTACACCTTC. Protein product: CSASGLGGWTGTNNYGYTF.

Ten or more counts support this clonotype. This chain connects TRBV29-1 to TRBJ2-5; 7 positions match TRBD1. Per germline, CDR1 SQVTM and CDR2 ANQGSEA. The CDR3 covers 14 residues. Trimming cost V 7 bases and J 1 base; bases outside gene matches: 9. The CDR3: CSAIIRDSQETQYF. The CDR3 DNA reads TGCAGCGCGATCATTCGGGACAGCCAAGAGACCCAGTACTTC.

Many counts were recorded for this clonotype. The chain uses TRBV30 and TRBJ1-2; no firm D call. The CDR3 is 13 residues long. Trimming took off 0 bases at V and 2 bases at J, with 7 bases between the two ends. Germline V CDR1 and CDR2: GTSNPN, SVGIG (reference sequence). DNA for the CDR3: TGTGCCTGGAGTGTAAACAGCAACTATGGCTACACCTTC. Translated: CAWSVNSNYGYTF.

This clonotype was picked up a small number of times. The CDR3 sequence: CASSLGAGTNYGYTF. CDR3 DNA sequence: TGTGCCAGCAGCTTAGGGGCCGGCACTAACTATGGCTACACCTTC. The chain uses TRBV7-9 and TRBJ1-2, with unresolved D. CDR1 and CDR2 (germline): SEHNR, FQNEAQ (reference sequence). Trimming stripped 1 base from V and 0 bases from J, with 9 bases between. This CDR3 spans 15 amino acids. Filled out from reference TRBV7-9 and TRBJ1-2, the complete variable domain reads DTGVSQNPRHKITKRGQNVTFRCDPISEHNRLYWYRQTLGQGPEFLTYFQNEAQLEKSRLLSDRFSAERPKGSFSTLEIQRTEQGDSAMYLCASSLGAGTNYGYTFGSGTRLTVV.

This clonotype was counted at least ten times. J is TRBJ1-4 and V is TRBV5-4; D is unresolved. V dropped 3 bases and J dropped 4 bases, with 10 bases sitting between them. Germline CDR1 is SGHNT and CDR2 is YYREEE (reference sequence). CDR3 size: 14 residues. CDR3 loop: CASSSDTNNEKLFF. The CDR3 nucleotides read TGTGCCAGCAGCTCAGACACCAATAATGAAAAACTGTTTTTT.

There are many counts of this clonotype. The chain joins TRBV20-1 to TRBJ1-5; D unclear. Germline lookup yields CDR1 DFQATT and CDR2 SNEGSKA (reference sequence). CDR3 size: 18 residues. Trimming cost V 5 bases and J 1 base, with 24 bases left between them. Here the CDR3 reads CSAPTQAPYLGSNQPQHF. CDR3 DNA: TGCAGTGCTCCCACGCAGGCCCCCTATTTGGGAAGCAATCAGCCCCAGCATTTT.